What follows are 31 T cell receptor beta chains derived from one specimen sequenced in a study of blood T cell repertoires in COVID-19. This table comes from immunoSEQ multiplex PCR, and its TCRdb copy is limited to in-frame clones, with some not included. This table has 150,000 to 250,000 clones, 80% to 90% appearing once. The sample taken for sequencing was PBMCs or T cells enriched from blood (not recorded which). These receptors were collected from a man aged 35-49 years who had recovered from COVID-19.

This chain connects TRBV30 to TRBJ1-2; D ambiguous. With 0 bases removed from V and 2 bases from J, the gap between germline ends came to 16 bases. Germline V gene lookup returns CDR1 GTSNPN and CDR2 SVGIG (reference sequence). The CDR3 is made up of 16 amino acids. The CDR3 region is CAWSVLRRVGNYGYTF. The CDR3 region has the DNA TGTGCCTGGAGTGTACTGAGGAGAGTTGGGAACTATGGCTACACCTTC.

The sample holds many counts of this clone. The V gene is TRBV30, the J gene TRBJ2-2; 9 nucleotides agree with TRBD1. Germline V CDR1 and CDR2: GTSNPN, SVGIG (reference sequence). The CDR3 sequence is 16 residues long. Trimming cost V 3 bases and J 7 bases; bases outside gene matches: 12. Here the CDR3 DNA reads TGTGCCTGGAGGTATACCGGGACAGGGTTAGTCGGGGAGCTGTTTTTT. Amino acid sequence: CAWRYTGTGLVGELFF.

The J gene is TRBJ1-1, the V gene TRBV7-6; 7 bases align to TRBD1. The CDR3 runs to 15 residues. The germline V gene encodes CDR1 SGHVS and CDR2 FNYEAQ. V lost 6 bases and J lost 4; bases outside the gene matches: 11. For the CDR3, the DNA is TGTGCCAGCAGATCCGGCCCAGGGGGGCTCACTGAAGCTTTCTTT. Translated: CASRSGPGGLTEAFF.

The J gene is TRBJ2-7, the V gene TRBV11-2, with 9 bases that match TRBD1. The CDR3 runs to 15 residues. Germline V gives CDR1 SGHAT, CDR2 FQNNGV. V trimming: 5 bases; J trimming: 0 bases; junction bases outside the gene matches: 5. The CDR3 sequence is CASSPGTGPSYEQYF. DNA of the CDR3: TGTGCCAGCAGCCCCGGGACAGGGCCCTCCTACGAGCAGTACTTC.

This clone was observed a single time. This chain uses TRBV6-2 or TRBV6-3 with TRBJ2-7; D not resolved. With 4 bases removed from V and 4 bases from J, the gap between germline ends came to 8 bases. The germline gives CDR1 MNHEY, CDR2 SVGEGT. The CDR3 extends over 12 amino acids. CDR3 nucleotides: TGTGCCAGCAGTTCCACTCTGTACGAGCAGTACTTC. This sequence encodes CASSSTLYEQYF.

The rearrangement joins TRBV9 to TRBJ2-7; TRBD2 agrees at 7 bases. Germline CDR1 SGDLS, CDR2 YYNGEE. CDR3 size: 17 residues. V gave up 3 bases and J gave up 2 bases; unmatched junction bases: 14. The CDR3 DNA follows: TGTGCCAGCAGCGGCCGGGAGGAGCGGGGACGACCCTACGAGCAGTACTTC. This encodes CASSGREERGRPYEQYF.

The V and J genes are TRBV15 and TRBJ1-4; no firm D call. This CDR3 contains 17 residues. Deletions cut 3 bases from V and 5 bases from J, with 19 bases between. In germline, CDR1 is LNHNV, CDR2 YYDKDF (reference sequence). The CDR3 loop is CATSSGSPGSPNEKLFF. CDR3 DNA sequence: TGTGCCACCAGCAGTGGGTCGCCCGGGTCCCCCAATGAAAAACTGTTTTTT.

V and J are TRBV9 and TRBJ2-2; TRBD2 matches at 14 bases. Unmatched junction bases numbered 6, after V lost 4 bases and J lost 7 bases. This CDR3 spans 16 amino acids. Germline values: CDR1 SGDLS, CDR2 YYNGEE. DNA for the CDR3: TGTGCCAGCAGCCAGGGACTAGCGGGAGTCGACGGGGAGCTGTTTTTT. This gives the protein CASSQGLAGVDGELFF.

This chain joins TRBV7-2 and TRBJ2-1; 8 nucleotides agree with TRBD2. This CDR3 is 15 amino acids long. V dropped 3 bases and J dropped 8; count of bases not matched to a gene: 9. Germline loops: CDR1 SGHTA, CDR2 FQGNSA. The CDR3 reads CASSFLAGGRHEQFF. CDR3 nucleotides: TGTGCCAGCAGCTTTCTAGCGGGTGGTCGGCATGAGCAGTTCTTC.

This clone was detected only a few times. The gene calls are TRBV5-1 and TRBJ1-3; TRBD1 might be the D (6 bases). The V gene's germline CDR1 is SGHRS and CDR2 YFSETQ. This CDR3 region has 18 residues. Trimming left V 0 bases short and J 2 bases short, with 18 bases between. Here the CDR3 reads CASSLALTGPAPGNTIYF. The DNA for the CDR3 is TGCGCCAGCAGCTTGGCGTTGACAGGCCCCGCTCCTGGAAACACCATATATTTT.

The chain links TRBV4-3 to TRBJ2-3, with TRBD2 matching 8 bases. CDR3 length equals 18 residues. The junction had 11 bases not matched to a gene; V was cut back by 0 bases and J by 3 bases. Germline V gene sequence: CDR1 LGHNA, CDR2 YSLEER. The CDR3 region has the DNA TGCGCCAGCAGCCAAGAAGGACCACGGGAGGGCCTAACAGATACGCAGTATTTT. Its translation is CASSQEGPREGLTDTQYF.

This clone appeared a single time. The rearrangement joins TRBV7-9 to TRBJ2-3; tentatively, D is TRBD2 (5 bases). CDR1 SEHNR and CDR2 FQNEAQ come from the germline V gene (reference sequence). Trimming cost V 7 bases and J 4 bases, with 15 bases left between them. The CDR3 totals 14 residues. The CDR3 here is CASNPPGYADTQYF. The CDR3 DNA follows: TGTGCCAGCAACCCCCCGGGGTACGCAGATACGCAGTATTTT.

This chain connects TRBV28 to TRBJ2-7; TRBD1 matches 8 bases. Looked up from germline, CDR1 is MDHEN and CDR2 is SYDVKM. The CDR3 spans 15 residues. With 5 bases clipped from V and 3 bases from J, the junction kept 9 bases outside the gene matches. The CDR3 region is CASSPARTGNYEQYF. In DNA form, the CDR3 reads TGTGCCAGCAGTCCAGCCCGGACAGGGAACTACGAGCAGTACTTC.

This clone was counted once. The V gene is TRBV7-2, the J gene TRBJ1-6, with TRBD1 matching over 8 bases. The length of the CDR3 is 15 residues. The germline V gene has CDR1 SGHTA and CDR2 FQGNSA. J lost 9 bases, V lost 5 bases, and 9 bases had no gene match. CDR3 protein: CASSQQGVRLSPLHF. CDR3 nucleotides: TGTGCCAGCAGCCAACAGGGGGTACGGCTTTCACCCCTCCACTTT. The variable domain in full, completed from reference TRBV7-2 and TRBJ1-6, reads GAGVSQSPSNKVTEKGKDVELRCDPISGHTALYWYRQSLGQGLEFLIYFQGNSAPDKSGLPSDRFSAERTGGSVSTLTIQRTQQEDSAVYLCASSQQGVRLSPLHFGNGTRLTVT.

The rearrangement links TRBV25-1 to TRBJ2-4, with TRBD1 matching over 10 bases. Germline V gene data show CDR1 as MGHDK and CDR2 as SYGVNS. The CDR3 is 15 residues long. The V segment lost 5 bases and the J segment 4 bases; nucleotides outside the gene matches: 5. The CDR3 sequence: CASSKGGQGKNIQYF. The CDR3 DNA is TGTGCCAGCAGTAAAGGGGGACAGGGGAAAAACATTCAGTACTTC.

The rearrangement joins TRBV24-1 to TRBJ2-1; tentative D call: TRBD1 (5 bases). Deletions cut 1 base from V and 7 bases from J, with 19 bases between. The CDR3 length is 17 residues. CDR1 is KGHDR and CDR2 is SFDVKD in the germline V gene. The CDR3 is CATSDFGPGKDKNEQFF. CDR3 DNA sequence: TGTGCCACCAGTGATTTTGGACCGGGCAAGGACAAAAATGAGCAGTTCTTC.

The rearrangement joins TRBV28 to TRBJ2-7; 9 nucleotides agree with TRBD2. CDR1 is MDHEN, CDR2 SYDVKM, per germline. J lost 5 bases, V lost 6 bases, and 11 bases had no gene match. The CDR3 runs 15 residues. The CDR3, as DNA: TGTGCCAGCAGGAGAATAGCGGGAGCGAGGAACGAGCAGTACTTC. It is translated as CASRRIAGARNEQYF.

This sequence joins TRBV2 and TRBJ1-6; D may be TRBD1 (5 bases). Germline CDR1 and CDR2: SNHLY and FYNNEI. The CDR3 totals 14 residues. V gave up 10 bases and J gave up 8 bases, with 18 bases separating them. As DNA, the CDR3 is TGTGCCACCCGAGGGACTTATATTTATTCACCCCTCCACTTT. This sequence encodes CATRGTYIYSPLHF.

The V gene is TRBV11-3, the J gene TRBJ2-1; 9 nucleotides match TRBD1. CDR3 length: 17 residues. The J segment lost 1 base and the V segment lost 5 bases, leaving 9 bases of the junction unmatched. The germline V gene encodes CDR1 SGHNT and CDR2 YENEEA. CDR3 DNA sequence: TGTGCCAGCAGCCCAAGTGCCGGGACAGGGTCCTACAATGAGCAGTTCTTC. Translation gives CASSPSAGTGSYNEQFF.

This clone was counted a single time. The CDR3 loop is CASSRSIQNTGELFF. The CDR3, as DNA: TGTGCCAGTAGTAGATCAATACAAAACACCGGGGAGCTGTTTTTT. The rearrangement links TRBV19 to TRBJ2-2; no definite D call. Per the germline V gene, CDR1 is LNHDA and CDR2 is SQIVND (reference sequence). The CDR3 has 15 residues. Deletions cut 4 bases from V and 2 bases from J, with 11 bases between.

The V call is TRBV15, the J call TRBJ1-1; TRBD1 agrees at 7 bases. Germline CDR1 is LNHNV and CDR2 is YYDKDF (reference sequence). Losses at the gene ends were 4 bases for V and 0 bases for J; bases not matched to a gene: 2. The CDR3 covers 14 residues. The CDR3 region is CATSKDRVNTEAFF. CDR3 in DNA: TGTGCCACCAGCAAAGACAGGGTGAACACTGAAGCTTTCTTT.

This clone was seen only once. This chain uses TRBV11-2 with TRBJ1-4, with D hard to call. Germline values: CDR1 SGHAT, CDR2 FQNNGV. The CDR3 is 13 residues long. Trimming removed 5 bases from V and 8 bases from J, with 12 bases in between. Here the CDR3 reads CASSLHPREKLFF. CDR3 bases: TGTGCCAGCAGCCTACACCCGAGGGAAAAACTGTTTTTT.

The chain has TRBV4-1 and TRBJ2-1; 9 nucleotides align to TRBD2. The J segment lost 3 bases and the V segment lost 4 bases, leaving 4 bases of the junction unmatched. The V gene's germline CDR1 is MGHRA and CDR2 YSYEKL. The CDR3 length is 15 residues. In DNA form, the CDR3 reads TGCGCCAGCAGCCTAAGGACTAGCGACTACAATGAGCAGTTCTTC. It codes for CASSLRTSDYNEQFF.

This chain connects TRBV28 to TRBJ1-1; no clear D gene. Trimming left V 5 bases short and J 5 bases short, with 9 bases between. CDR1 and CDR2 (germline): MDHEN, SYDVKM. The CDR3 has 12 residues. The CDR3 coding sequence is TGTGCCAGCAGTCTCCCCCGGACTGAAGCTTTCTTT. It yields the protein CASSLPRTEAFF.

CDR3 in amino acids: CASSYRGGQSQPQHF. CDR3 DNA sequence: TGTGCCAGCAGTTACAGAGGGGGCCAAAGTCAGCCCCAGCATTTT. The chain joins TRBV6-5 to TRBJ1-5; 7 nucleotides match TRBD1. The CDR3 covers 15 residues. Germline CDR1 is MNHEY and CDR2 is SVGAGI. Trimming cost V 2 bases and J 6 bases; bases outside gene matches: 7.

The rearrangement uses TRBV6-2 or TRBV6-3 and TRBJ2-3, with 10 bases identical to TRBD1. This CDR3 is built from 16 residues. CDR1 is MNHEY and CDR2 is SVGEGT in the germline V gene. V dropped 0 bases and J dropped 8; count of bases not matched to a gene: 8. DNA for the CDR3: TGTGCCAGCAGTTACTCGGGACAGGGGTTTACGGCTACGCAGTATTTT. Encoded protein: CASSYSGQGFTATQYF.

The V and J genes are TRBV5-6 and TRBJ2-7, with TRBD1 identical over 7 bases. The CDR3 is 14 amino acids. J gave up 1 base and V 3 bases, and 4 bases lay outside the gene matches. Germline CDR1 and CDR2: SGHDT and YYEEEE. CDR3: CASSSTGKSYEQYV. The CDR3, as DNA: TGTGCCAGCAGCTCGACAGGGAAATCCTACGAGCAGTACGTC.

CDR3 in DNA: TGTGCCAGCAGTTACACGACAGGGGGCTCAGATACGCAGTATTTT. Protein: CASSYTTGGSDTQYF. The chain is built from TRBV6-5 and TRBJ2-3; 10 nucleotides match TRBD1. V shed 2 bases, J shed 4 bases, and the junction held 3 bases outside the gene matches. The CDR3 is 15 amino acids. CDR1 MNHEY and CDR2 SVGAGI come from the germline V gene.

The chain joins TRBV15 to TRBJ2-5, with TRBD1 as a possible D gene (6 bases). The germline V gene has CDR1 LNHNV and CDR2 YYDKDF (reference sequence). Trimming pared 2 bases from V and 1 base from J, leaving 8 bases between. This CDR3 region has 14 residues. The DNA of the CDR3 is TGTGCCACCAGCAGAAGACAGGCCCAAGAGACCCAGTACTTC. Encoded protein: CATSRRQAQETQYF.

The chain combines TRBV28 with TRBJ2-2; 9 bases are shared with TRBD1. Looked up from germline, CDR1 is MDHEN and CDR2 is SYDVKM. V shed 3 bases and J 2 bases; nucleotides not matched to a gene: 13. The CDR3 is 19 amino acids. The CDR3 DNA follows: TGTGCCAGCAGTTTCCAACAGGGGGCTGTACTGGGTAACACCGGGGAGCTGTTTTTT. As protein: CASSFQQGAVLGNTGELFF.

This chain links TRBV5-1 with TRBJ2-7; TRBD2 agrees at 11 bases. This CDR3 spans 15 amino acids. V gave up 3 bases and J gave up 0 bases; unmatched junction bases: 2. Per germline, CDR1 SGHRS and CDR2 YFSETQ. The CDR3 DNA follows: TGCGCCAGCAGCTCCACTAGCGGGAGCTCCTACGAGCAGTACTTC. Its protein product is CASSSTSGSSYEQYF.